This T cell receptor (beta chain) was sequenced during a study of blood T cells in healthy people across ages. Using a J-beta primer mix together with a sample-barcoded 5' primer, a second PCR was run for roughly 6 to 12 cycles. TCRdb passed the 5' RACE reads through MiXCR, listing each CDR3 protein once. This table has roughly 1,000,000 distinct CDR3 sequences, almost 25% appearing once. The V end lost 3 bases, the J end lost 5 bases, and 19 bases lay between the germline ends. The CDR3 sequence is 16 residues long. Only a few counts were recorded for this clonotype. The same sample was also used in a study of T cells of mothers and their children. That publication notes: Donation involved a few healthy Caucasian mothers and the six children that they had. Overlap in related mother-child pairs always slightly exceeded unrelated pairs, never significantly.

The V call is TRBV12-3 or TRBV12-4, the J call TRBJ1-2, with D perhaps TRBD1 (5 bases). The clonotype comes from a girl aged 2 to 10 in good health. The material sequenced was blood. CDR3 coding DNA: TGTGCCAGCAGTTTGAGTCCACCCGGGACTGCTTATGGCTACACCTTC. It specifies CASSLSPPGTAYGYTF.